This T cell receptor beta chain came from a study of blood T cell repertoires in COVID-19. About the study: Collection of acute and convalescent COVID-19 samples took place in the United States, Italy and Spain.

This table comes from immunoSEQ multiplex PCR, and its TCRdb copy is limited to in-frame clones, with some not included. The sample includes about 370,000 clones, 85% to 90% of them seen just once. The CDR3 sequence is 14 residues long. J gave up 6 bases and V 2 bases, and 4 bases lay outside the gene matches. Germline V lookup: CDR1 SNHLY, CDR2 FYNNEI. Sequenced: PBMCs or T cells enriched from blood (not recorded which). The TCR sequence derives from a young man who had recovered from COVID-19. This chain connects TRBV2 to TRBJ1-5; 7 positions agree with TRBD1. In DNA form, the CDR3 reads TGTGCCAGCAGTGAAAGAGGGGGCGGTCAGCCCCAGCATTTT. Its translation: CASSERGGGQPQHF. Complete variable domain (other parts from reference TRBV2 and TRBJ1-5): EPEVTQTPSHQVTQMGQEVILRCVPISNHLYFYWYRQILGQKVEFLVSFYNNEISEKSEIFDDQFSVERPDGSNFTLKIRSTKLEDSAMYFCASSERGGGQPQHFGDGTRLSIL.